This T cell receptor (beta chain) was captured by sequencing in a study of CD8 T cells in Susac syndrome. The overall study: Patients with Susac syndrome were therapy-naive, treated with corticosteroids, or treated with intravenous immunoglobulin alone when blood was collected.

RNA was extracted with the RNeasy kit, and a quantity of about 0.45 to 1 ug was reverse transcribed using random hexamers. Amplification of TCR beta CDR3 used immunoSEQ multiplex PCR across 54 Vbeta and 13 Jbeta. Each CDR3 protein gets one entry after TCRdb re-called the immunoSEQ multiplex PCR reads with MiXCR. The data hold under 200,000 distinct CDR3 sequences, with 94% observed a single time. Source material: CD4+ T cells from PBMCs. The clonotype originates from a human donor with Susac syndrome.

CDR3 protein: CASRHSSYNEQFF. In nucleotides, the CDR3 is TGTGCCAGCCGACACAGCTCCTACAATGAGCAGTTCTTC. The chain has TRBV6-1 and TRBJ2-1; D call uncertain. The CDR3 runs to 13 residues. The germline gives CDR1 MNHNS, CDR2 SASEGT. V dropped 8 bases and J dropped 0 bases, with 8 bases sitting between them.